This record looks at one T cell receptor (beta chain) sequence and its context. Germline CDR1 reads MNHNS; CDR2 reads SASEGT. The V and J ends lost 6 bases and 4 bases, in that order; junction bases with no gene match: 6. There are 15 residues in the CDR3. The source of the sample is a study of identical twins. Everyone who donated was a healthy Caucasian. TCRdb called the 5' RACE reads again in MiXCR, with one record for every CDR3 protein. The sample gives a few hundred thousand distinct CDR3 sequences, roughly 15% of which show up once; roughly 0.46% is in the top ten. The same data also went into a second study, on yellow fever vaccine responses in identical twins.

The V call is TRBV6-1, the J call TRBJ2-3; 11 bases are shared with TRBD2. The receptor's source is a woman aged 18-29 years in good health. Sequencing used CD4+ T cells sorted from blood. The DNA of the CDR3 is TGTGCCAGCAGGGATAGCGGGGGGGCTCCAGATACGCAGTATTTT. It specifies CASRDSGGAPDTQYF.